The 4 T cell receptor beta chains below were found in one sample sequenced in a study of human T cells and chemical hapten exposure. TCRdb processed the RACE reads anew with MiXCR; each CDR3 protein has one entry. The repertoire includes roughly 200,000 distinct CDR3 sequences, 24% of them detected once, and about 2.5% sits in the top ten. The time point is: patch test 3, about 24 weeks after DPC sensitization. This sample's treatment: therapeutic diphenylcyclopropenone sensitization with weekly scalp DPC. Sequences were derived from whole blood, sampled in connection with sensitization to the hapten diphenylcyclopropenone (DPC). The receptors shown here come from a woman in her thirties or forties with alopecia areata. Some clones in this sample may be carry-over from other donors' samples.

This chain uses TRBV18 with TRBJ2-3; no definite D call. V shed 5 bases and J shed 2 bases, with 5 bases lying between them. The length of the CDR3 is 12 residues. The germline V gene has CDR1 KGHSH and CDR2 LQKENI. The CDR3 loop reads CASSDLTDTQYF. CDR3 nucleotides: TGTGCCAGCTCAGACCTCACAGATACGCAGTATTTT. The complete variable domain, with remaining parts taken from reference TRBV18 and TRBJ2-3, reads NAGVMQNPRHLVRRRGQEARLRCSPMKGHSHVYWYRQLPEEGLKFMVYLQKENIIDESGMPKERFSAEFPKEGPSILRIQQVVRGDSAAYFCASSDLTDTQYFGPGTRLTVL.

The J gene is TRBJ2-6, the V gene TRBV19, with unresolved D. Between the trimmed V and J ends, which lost 7 bases and 0 bases, there was a span of 10 bases. CDR3 size: 15 residues. CDR1 and CDR2 from the germline V gene are LNHDA and SQIVND (reference sequence). The CDR3 nucleotides are TGTGCCAGTAATAAGGGCAACTCTGGGGCCAACGTCCTGACTTTC. This translates into CASNKGNSGANVLTF.

This clonotype was observed at least ten times. The rearrangement joins TRBV7-9 to TRBJ2-3; D unresolved. Germline CDR1 SEHNR, CDR2 FQNEAQ (reference sequence). This CDR3 region has 15 residues. The V and J ends lost 3 bases and 5 bases respectively, with 15 bases between them. CDR3 sequence reads: CASSFLSARGDTQYF. DNA of the CDR3: TGTGCCAGCAGCTTTCTATCAGCCCGTGGAGATACGCAGTATTTT.

Many counts were recorded for this clonotype. V gene TRBV11-2 combines with J gene TRBJ2-5; weak D call: TRBD1 (6 bases). Trimming left V 1 base short and J 3 bases short, with 12 bases between. The V gene's germline CDR1 is SGHAT and CDR2 FQNNGV. CDR3 length: 15 amino acids. The CDR3 DNA sequence: TGTGCCAGCAGCTTAGCCTACAGGGCTAAAGAGACCCAGTACTTC. This gives the protein CASSLAYRAKETQYF. The variable domain in full, completed from reference TRBV11-2 and TRBJ2-5, reads EAGVAQSPRYKIIEKRQSVAFWCNPISGHATLYWYQQILGQGPKLLIQFQNNGVVDDSQLPKDRFSAERLKGVDSTLKIQPAKLEDSAVYLCASSLAYRAKETQYFGPGTRLLVL.